This entry lists 9 T cell receptor beta chains sequenced from one sample in a study of T cell responses to AZD1222 COVID-19 vaccine. Profiling relied on immunoSEQ multiplex PCR, and the TCRdb table lists in-frame clones only, not all of them. The sample lists 90,000 to 150,000 clones; around 85% were seen once. The sequencing here drew on peripheral blood, taken on day 0 of AZD1222 vaccination. All receptors derive from an adult in good health.

The chain couples TRBV2 to TRBJ2-3; D remains ambiguous. CDR1 and CDR2 (germline): SNHLY, FYNNEI. The CDR3 has 12 residues. V dropped 4 bases and J dropped 5 bases, with 7 bases sitting between them. CDR3 in amino acids: CASSVEGDTQYF. The CDR3 nucleotides are TGTGCCAGCAGTGTCGAAGGAGATACGCAGTATTTT. The entire variable domain, with the rest obtained from reference TRBV2 and TRBJ2-3, is as follows: EPEVTQTPSHQVTQMGQEVILRCVPISNHLYFYWYRQILGQKVEFLVSFYNNEISEKSEIFDDQFSVERPDGSNFTLKIRSTKLEDSAMYFCASSVEGDTQYFGPGTRLTVL.

The table lists this clone with a count of one. CDR3 amino acids: CASSSLGSDSPLHF. The CDR3 DNA reads as TGTGCCAGCAGCAGCCTGGGGAGTGATTCACCCCTCCACTTT. The rearrangement uses TRBV3-1 (or the pseudogene TRBV3-2) and TRBJ1-6; no reliable D call. CDR1 is LGHDT, CDR2 YNNKEL, per germline (reference sequence). Trimming removed 5 bases at V and 8 bases at J, with 13 bases between. The CDR3 covers 14 residues.

This clone was seen only once. The CDR3 region is CRTIRGNEAFF. CDR3 nucleotides: TGCAGAACCATCAGGGGGAATGAAGCTTTCTTT. The chain uses TRBV20-1 and TRBJ1-1; 7 nucleotides line up with TRBD1. This CDR3 has 11 amino acids. The germline CDR1 and CDR2 sequences are DFQATT and SNEGSKA (reference sequence).

The V call is TRBV9, the J call TRBJ1-3; D gene uncertain. The CDR3 runs to 15 residues. CDR1 SGDLS and CDR2 YYNGEE come from the germline V gene. Trimming left V 3 bases short and J 1 base short, with 11 bases between. The CDR3 region has the DNA TGTGCCAGCAGCGGCTCTCGTGGATCTGGAAACACCATATATTTT. Its protein product is CASSGSRGSGNTIYF.

This clone was seen a handful of times. This rearrangement joins TRBV7-2 to TRBJ1-5, with D tentatively TRBD1 (5 bases). Germline-derived CDR1 and CDR2 are SGHTA and FQGNSA. CDR3 size: 15 residues. V was clipped by 3 bases and J by 7 bases, with 16 bases between them. The CDR3 region is CASSFRFGEGQPQHF. In DNA form, the CDR3 reads TGTGCCAGCAGCTTTCGATTTGGGGAGGGGCAGCCCCAGCATTTT.

This chain connects TRBV3-1 (or the pseudogene TRBV3-2) to TRBJ2-3; TRBD2 is a possible D gene (6 bases). V was trimmed by 0 bases and J by 0 bases, leaving 7 bases between them. The CDR3 is 15 residues long. Germline CDR1 is LGHDT and CDR2 is YNNKEL (reference sequence). The CDR3 nucleotides read TGTGCCAGCAGCCAAGATGGGGGGAGCACAGATACGCAGTATTTT. Its translation: CASSQDGGSTDTQYF.

The chain has TRBV29-1 and TRBJ2-7, with D tentatively TRBD1 or TRBD2 (5 bases each). This CDR3 has 13 residues. Trimming left V 7 bases short and J 6 bases short, with 19 bases between. Germline CDR1 and CDR2: SQVTM and ANQGSEA. CDR3: CSGAGTQAGEQYF. The CDR3 coding sequence is TGCAGCGGGGCCGGGACCCAGGCAGGCGAGCAGTACTTC.

V is TRBV2 and J is TRBJ2-1, with TRBD1 as a possible D gene (5 bases). Trimming removed 2 bases from V and 7 bases from J, with 9 bases in between. CDR3 length equals 13 residues. Looked up from germline, CDR1 is SNHLY and CDR2 is FYNNEI. The DNA for the CDR3 is TGTGCCAGCAGTGAACAGGGAATGAATGAGCAGTTCTTC. Translated, it gives CASSEQGMNEQFF.

The genes are TRBV4-1 and TRBJ2-1, with D unresolved. Germline assignment: CDR1 MGHRA and CDR2 YSYEKL. CDR3 length equals 16 residues. Trimming stripped 2 bases from V and 1 base from J, with 12 bases between. The CDR3 is CASSQRVGDSYNEQFF. In DNA form, the CDR3 reads TGCGCCAGCAGCCAAAGGGTTGGGGATTCCTACAATGAGCAGTTCTTC.